These 2 T cell receptor beta chains were all obtained from the same sample, sequenced in a study of blood T cell repertoires in COVID-19. Profiled with immunoSEQ multiplex PCR; TCRdb holds only in-frame clones, not every one. Of 150,000 to 200,000 clones detected, roughly 84% appear once; the ten largest clones hold more than 1%. The sequencing input was peripheral blood. The origin of the receptors is a man aged 35 to 55 with acute or convalescent COVID-19.

V gene TRBV3-1 (or the pseudogene TRBV3-2) combines with J gene TRBJ1-5; no clear D. The CDR3 is 13 amino acids. V lost 2 bases and J lost 2, with 4 bases in between. The V gene's germline CDR1 is LGHDT and CDR2 YNNKEL (reference sequence). The CDR3 reads CASSQLGNQPQHF. The CDR3, as DNA: TGTGCCAGCAGCCAACTTGGCAATCAGCCCCAGCATTTT.

The count of this clone is one. The V and J genes are TRBV7-2 and TRBJ2-7; 7 nucleotides line up with TRBD2. The junction had 9 bases not matched to a gene; V was cut back by 4 bases and J by 3 bases. Germline V CDR1 and CDR2: SGHTA, FQGNSA. The CDR3 contains 15 residues. CDR3: CASSSVSTGGYEQYF. For the CDR3, the DNA is TGTGCCAGCAGCTCCGTTAGTACGGGGGGCTACGAGCAGTACTTC. Using reference TRBV7-2 and TRBJ2-7 for the parts outside the CDR3, the full variable domain is GAGVSQSPSNKVTEKGKDVELRCDPISGHTALYWYRQSLGQGLEFLIYFQGNSAPDKSGLPSDRFSAERTGGSVSTLTIQRTQQEDSAVYLCASSSVSTGGYEQYFGPGTRLTVT.